Listed here are 30 T cell receptor beta chains from one sample, sequenced in a study of blood T cells in healthy people across ages. A sample-barcoded 5' primer and a J-beta primer mix were used in a second PCR of roughly 6 to 11 cycles. TCRdb processed the 5' RACE reads anew with MiXCR; each CDR3 protein has one entry. The sample lists 600,000 to 900,000 distinct CDR3 sequences; roughly 25% were seen once. This same sample was also taken into another study, of T cells of mothers and their children.

The sequenced material came from blood. All receptors derive from a boy aged 5-17 years in good health.

This clonotype has only a few counts. The chain recombines TRBV7-9 with TRBJ2-1; a weak D match, TRBD2 (6 bases). The CDR3 totals 18 residues. Germline V lookup: CDR1 SEHNR, CDR2 FQNEAQ (reference sequence). The V gene lost 3 bases and the J gene lost 0 bases, with 18 bases spanning the gap. The CDR3 bases are TGTGCCAGCAGCTTTTTAGGAGGGCACCATAGCTCCTACAATGAGCAGTTCTTC. It specifies CASSFLGGHHSSYNEQFF. Complete variable domain (other parts from reference TRBV7-9 and TRBJ2-1): DTGVSQNPRHKITKRGQNVTFRCDPISEHNRLYWYRQTLGQGPEFLTYFQNEAQLEKSRLLSDRFSAERPKGSFSTLEIQRTEQGDSAMYLCASSFLGGHHSSYNEQFFGPGTRLTVL.

Only a few counts were recorded for this clonotype. V and J are TRBV29-1 and TRBJ2-1; TRBD1 matches 7 bases. After removal of 6 bases from V and 2 bases from J, the junction contained 7 bases not matched to a gene. CDR1 and CDR2 (germline): SQVTM, ANQGSEA. The CDR3 runs to 14 residues. CDR3 sequence: CSVDRRSPYNEQFF. The CDR3 nucleotides are TGCAGCGTGGACAGGCGGTCCCCCTACAATGAGCAGTTCTTC.

The rearrangement uses TRBV12-3 or TRBV12-4 and TRBJ2-2; D is uncertain. V lost 2 bases and J lost 7, with 8 bases in between. The CDR3 has 13 residues. CDR3 region: CASSLSPGGELFF. The CDR3 coding sequence is TGTGCCAGCAGTTTAAGTCCGGGCGGGGAGCTGTTTTTT.

This clonotype is a singleton in its sample. The J gene is TRBJ2-3, the V gene TRBV19; 8 nucleotides match TRBD2. Germline V gene lookup returns CDR1 LNHDA and CDR2 SQIVND (reference sequence). The CDR3 consists of 17 residues. The V segment lost 4 bases and the J segment 3 bases; nucleotides outside the gene matches: 12. CDR3: CASSTWGSGMWTDTQYF. Here the CDR3 DNA reads TGTGCCAGTAGTACCTGGGGTAGCGGGATGTGGACAGATACGCAGTATTTT.

In its sample, this clonotype was seen a few times. The CDR3 spells CASSPASGGQVTDTQYF. The DNA of the CDR3 is TGTGCCAGCAGCCCGGCTAGCGGGGGCCAGGTGACAGATACGCAGTATTTT. The chain combines TRBV4-2 with TRBJ2-3; 10 bases align to TRBD2. V gave up 4 bases and J gave up 3 bases; unmatched junction bases: 10. CDR1 LGHNA and CDR2 YNFKEQ come from the germline V gene. This CDR3 comprises 17 residues.

This clonotype appeared a few times. The rearrangement uses TRBV4-1 and TRBJ2-2, with TRBD1 matching 8 bases. The CDR3 loop spans 17 amino acids. The germline V gene encodes CDR1 MGHRA and CDR2 YSYEKL. The V and J ends lost 0 bases and 7 bases, in that order; junction bases with no gene match: 10. CDR3 nucleotides: TGCGCCAGCAGCCAAGACAGGGGGCGCGGGGTCCTCGGGGAGCTGTTTTTT. Amino acids: CASSQDRGRGVLGELFF.

This chain joins TRBV11-2 and TRBJ2-1, with D perhaps TRBD1 (5 bases). The V end was cut by 1 base, the J end by 7 bases, with 11 bases between. Germline V gives CDR1 SGHAT, CDR2 FQNNGV. The CDR3 loop spans 14 amino acids. CDR3 amino acids: CASSLARVGNEQFF. As DNA, the CDR3 is TGTGCCAGCAGCTTAGCCAGGGTGGGAAATGAGCAGTTCTTC.

The J gene is TRBJ2-5, the V gene TRBV4-1, with D uncertain. Germline V gene sequence: CDR1 MGHRA, CDR2 YSYEKL. V gave up 1 base and J gave up 2 bases, with 8 bases separating them. The CDR3 sequence is 14 residues long. CDR3: CASSQGRRQETQYF. The CDR3 coding sequence is TGCGCCAGCAGCCAAGGACGGAGACAAGAGACCCAGTACTTC.

The chain uses TRBV29-1 and TRBJ2-5; D gene ambiguous. V shed 4 bases and J shed 2 bases, with 8 bases lying between them. CDR1 and CDR2 (germline): SQVTM, ANQGSEA. The CDR3 runs 12 residues. The CDR3: CSVAAVQETQYF. The CDR3 bases are TGCAGCGTTGCCGCGGTACAAGAGACCCAGTACTTC.

This chain joins TRBV5-1 and TRBJ2-5; D may be TRBD2 (6 bases). The CDR3 spans 17 residues. The V gene's germline CDR1 is SGHRS and CDR2 YFSETQ. Deletions cut 4 bases from V and 5 bases from J, with 24 bases between. CDR3 residues: CASSLRGGGARGETQYF. The CDR3 coding sequence is TGCGCCAGCAGCCTGCGTGGAGGAGGAGCACGGGGGGAGACCCAGTACTTC.

This clonotype was seen only a few times. DNA of the CDR3: TGCAGTGCTAGGGCAGCCGTATCCTACGAGCAGTACTTC. It is translated as CSARAAVSYEQYF. J is TRBJ2-7 and V is TRBV20-1; D gene uncertain. The CDR3 is made up of 13 amino acids. Trimming removed 3 bases from V and 1 base from J, with 10 bases in between. Germline V gene data show CDR1 as DFQATT and CDR2 as SNEGSKA (reference sequence).

J is TRBJ1-2 and V is TRBV3-1, with D tentatively TRBD1 (5 bases). Germline V gene sequence: CDR1 LGHDT, CDR2 YNNKEL (reference sequence). The CDR3 loop spans 13 amino acids. Trimming shortened V by 11 bases and J by 13 bases, and 26 bases separated the two germline ends. CDR3 sequence reads: CASRGKGRPLCTF. In DNA form, the CDR3 reads TGTGCCTCTCGGGGGAAGGGACGGCCCTTATGCACCTTC.

This clonotype has a handful of counts. The chain employs TRBV28 and TRBJ2-7; D is unclear. V was cut by 9 bases and J by 1 base, with 13 bases left in between. Germline lookup yields CDR1 MDHEN and CDR2 SYDVKM. This CDR3 has 13 residues. CDR3 in DNA: TGTGCCAGTACCCTACCAGCGTCCTACGAGCAGTACTTC. Translation: CASTLPASYEQYF.

This clonotype has only a few counts. The chain carries TRBV20-1 and TRBJ2-4; 7 positions agree with TRBD2. The CDR3 extends over 14 amino acids. Germline trimming cut 3 bases from V and 3 bases from J; bases unmatched to any gene: 5. Germline V gene sequence: CDR1 DFQATT, CDR2 SNEGSKA (reference sequence). This CDR3 reads CSASRGVGKNIQYF. For the CDR3, the DNA is TGCAGTGCTAGTCGGGGGGTAGGCAAAAACATTCAGTACTTC.

The CDR3 sequence: CASSSDIRVGSYNEQFF. In nucleotides, the CDR3 is TGCGCCAGCAGCTCCGATATCAGGGTTGGCTCCTACAATGAGCAGTTCTTC. The chain is built from TRBV5-1 and TRBJ2-1, with a possible D match to TRBD1 (5 bases). Germline-derived CDR1 and CDR2 are SGHRS and YFSETQ. V was cut by 3 bases and J by 0 bases, with 16 bases left in between. The CDR3 consists of 17 residues.

J is TRBJ2-7 and V is TRBV29-1; the D gene is possibly TRBD1 (6 bases). Germline CDR1 reads SQVTM; CDR2 reads ANQGSEA. This CDR3 is 13 amino acids long. Trimming removed 7 bases at V and 7 bases at J, with 20 bases between. CDR3 nucleotide sequence: TGCAGCGCACAAGTCCAGGGGCGACGGGAGCAGTACTTC. This encodes CSAQVQGRREQYF.

This clonotype was seen only a few times. At one end the junction does not follow the germline gene, possibly because of a read error. V gene TRBV29-1 combines with J gene TRBJ1-2; TRBD1 matches 8 bases. CDR3 size: 14 residues. Germline CDR1 and CDR2: SQVTM and ANQGSEA. The CDR3 reads CGVEERTGFYGYTF. CDR3 nucleotides: TGCGGCGTTGAAGAGAGGACAGGGTTTTATGGCTACACCTTC.

V is TRBV12-5 and J is TRBJ1-3; D gene unclear. Germline CDR1 is LGHNT and CDR2 is FRNRAP. This CDR3 region has 14 residues. V lost 6 bases to trimming and J lost 0 bases, with 9 bases between them. CDR3 bases: TGTGCTAGTGGCCCCAGTCTCTCTGGAAACACCATATATTTT. Translated: CASGPSLSGNTIYF.

V and J are TRBV2 and TRBJ2-1; the match to TRBD2 covers 9 bases. Germline loops: CDR1 SNHLY, CDR2 FYNNEI. The CDR3 contains 12 residues. After removal of 7 bases from V and 9 bases from J, the junction contained 4 bases not matched to a gene. DNA for the CDR3: TGTGCCAGCATGGGTAGCGGGGGTGAGCAGTTCTTC. This codes for CASMGSGGEQFF.

This clonotype was picked up a small number of times. In DNA, the CDR3 is TGTGCCAGCAGCGTAGGTAACAGGGTGAACACTGAAGCTTTCTTT. This gives the protein CASSVGNRVNTEAFF. The chain is built from TRBV9 and TRBJ1-1, with D possibly TRBD1 on 6 matching bases. This CDR3 region has 15 residues. V was shortened by 0 bases and J by 0 bases, with 9 bases between the two germline ends. CDR1 and CDR2 from the germline V gene are SGDLS and YYNGEE.

This clonotype was counted a single time. The junction departs from germline at one end; a sequencing error may be responsible. V and J are TRBV5-1 and TRBJ2-4; D gene uncertain. Per the germline V gene, CDR1 is SGHRS and CDR2 is YFSETQ. This CDR3 has 13 amino acids. As DNA, the CDR3 is TGCGCCAACAGCGAGGATACCCAAAACATTCAGTACTTC. Its translation is CANSEDTQNIQYF.

The chain combines TRBV6-5 with TRBJ1-1; the D gene is possibly TRBD1 (6 bases). Per germline, CDR1 MNHEY and CDR2 SVGAGI. V was cut by 2 bases and J by 1 base, with 14 bases left in between. CDR3 size: 16 residues. CDR3 coding DNA: TGTGCCAGCAGTTACGGGCCCGGGGGCGCGAACACTGAAGCTTTCTTT. Its protein is CASSYGPGGANTEAFF.

This clonotype was recorded at least ten times. A read error may account for a junction end that differs from germline. V gene TRBV5-1 combines with J gene TRBJ2-6, with D possibly being TRBD1 (5 bases). This CDR3 comprises 15 residues. Germline CDR1 SGHRS, CDR2 YFSETQ. The CDR3: CASSLDSSGANVLTF. CDR3 nucleotide sequence: TGTGCCAGCAGCTTAGACAGCTCTGGGGCCAACGTCCTGACTTTC. Complete variable domain (other parts from reference TRBV5-1 and TRBJ2-6): KAGVTQTPRYLIKTRGQQVTLSCSPISGHRSVSWYQQTPGQGLQFLFEYFSETQRNKGNFPGRFSGRQFSNSRSEMNVSTLELGDSALYLCASSLDSSGANVLTFGAGSRLTVL.

The genes are TRBV7-9 and TRBJ1-2, with D maybe TRBD1 (5 bases). CDR1 is SEHNR, CDR2 FQNEAQ, per germline (reference sequence). V lost 4 bases to trimming and J lost 8 bases, with 23 bases between them. The CDR3 extends over 16 amino acids. The DNA of the CDR3 is TGTGCCAGCAGCTCCGTAAACCTCCTGATGGGGGAAGGCTACACCTTC. This gives the protein CASSSVNLLMGEGYTF.

This clonotype was seen only a few times. This chain connects TRBV7-9 to TRBJ2-1, with 9 positions matching TRBD1. The J call may be wrong; the DNA end is better matched by TRBJ2-5. Germline assignment: CDR1 SEHNR and CDR2 FQNEAQ (reference sequence). The CDR3 has 16 residues. The DNA of the CDR3 is TGTGCCAGCAGCTTACCCGGACAGGGGTGGGATGAGACCCAGTACTTC. It encodes CASSLPGQGWDETQYF.

This clonotype occurred many times. The rearrangement joins TRBV28 to TRBJ2-1, with D possibly TRBD2 on 5 matching bases. Trimming removed 7 bases at V and 4 bases at J, with 17 bases between. Germline loops: CDR1 MDHEN, CDR2 SYDVKM. The length of the CDR3 is 15 residues. In DNA form, the CDR3 reads TGTGCCAGCACCGCCCCGGGGTACCCGTACAATGAGCAGTTCTTC. It yields the protein CASTAPGYPYNEQFF.

This chain uses TRBV28 with TRBJ2-7; 12 nucleotides align to TRBD2. The CDR3 totals 16 residues. Germline V gene sequence: CDR1 MDHEN, CDR2 SYDVKM. V lost 6 bases and J lost 0; bases outside the gene matches: 6. The CDR3 is CASSPGLAGLSYEQYF. DNA of the CDR3: TGTGCCAGCAGCCCGGGACTAGCGGGTCTCTCCTACGAGCAGTACTTC. The whole variable domain, remainder taken from reference TRBV28 and TRBJ2-7, is DVKVTQSSRYLVKRTGEKVFLECVQDMDHENMFWYRQDPGLGLRLIYFSYDVKMKEKGDIPEGYSVSREKKERFSLILESASTNQTSMYLCASSPGLAGLSYEQYFGPGTRLTVT.

This chain links TRBV20-1 with TRBJ1-5; D gene ambiguous. CDR1 is DFQATT and CDR2 is SNEGSKA in the germline V gene (reference sequence). V lost 1 base and J lost 2, with 6 bases in between. The CDR3 consists of 13 residues. CDR3 residues: CSARAPGNQPQHF. CDR3 DNA: TGCAGTGCTAGAGCCCCAGGCAATCAGCCCCAGCATTTT.

The sample holds a few counts of this clonotype. The V and J genes are TRBV9 and TRBJ2-3; D not certain. Trimming removed 0 bases from V and 3 bases from J, with 11 bases in between. Germline loops: CDR1 SGDLS, CDR2 YYNGEE. There are 15 residues in the CDR3. The CDR3 DNA is TGTGCCAGCAGCGTAGTAAAGGGAACTACAGATACGCAGTATTTT. Residues: CASSVVKGTTDTQYF. Complete variable domain (other parts from reference TRBV9 and TRBJ2-3): DSGVTQTPKHLITATGQRVTLRCSPRSGDLSVYWYQQSLDQGLQFLIQYYNGEERAKGNILERFSAQQFPDLHSELNLSSLELGDSALYFCASSVVKGTTDTQYFGPGTRLTVL.

The rearrangement joins TRBV20-1 to TRBJ2-3, with TRBD2 matching over 9 bases. V was pared by 3 bases and J by 2 bases, with 6 bases of the junction left unmatched. There are 15 residues in the CDR3. Germline loops: CDR1 DFQATT, CDR2 SNEGSKA (reference sequence). CDR3 bases: TGCAGTGCTAGTGGGTTAGCGGGAGTCACAGATACGCAGTATTTT. It encodes CSASGLAGVTDTQYF.